This entry describes one TCR beta chain. Its antigen is not identified. Patients were excluded for autoimmune disease history or systemic immunosuppression. This sample is part of a study of OX40 agonist ivuxolimab in advanced cancers. Findings and limits, study-wide: Some patients without response likewise showed low normalized clonal expansion. More expanded clones were found, on average, in CD8+ than in CD4+ T cells.

The ends were cut back, 4 bases at V and 3 bases at J, with 10 bases in the middle. The CDR3 length is 14 residues. Per the germline V gene, CDR1 is MGHRA and CDR2 is YSYEKL. Repertoires were generated with immunoSEQ multiplex PCR, while TCRdb's copy carries only in-frame clones and drops some. The top ten clones hold around 2.7% of a sample with tens of thousands of clones, about 85% of them seen once. The TCR was taken from an adult with an advanced solid tumor such as melanoma, head and neck, liver or kidney cancer. This specimen was CD4+ or CD8+ T cells sorted from blood, taken in a trial of the OX40 agonist ivuxolimab. This rearrangement joins TRBV4-1 to TRBJ1-5; D gene ambiguous. The DNA for the CDR3 is TGCGCCAGCAGCCGACCGGGAACCAATCAGCCCCAGCATTTT. Translating gives CASSRPGTNQPQHF.